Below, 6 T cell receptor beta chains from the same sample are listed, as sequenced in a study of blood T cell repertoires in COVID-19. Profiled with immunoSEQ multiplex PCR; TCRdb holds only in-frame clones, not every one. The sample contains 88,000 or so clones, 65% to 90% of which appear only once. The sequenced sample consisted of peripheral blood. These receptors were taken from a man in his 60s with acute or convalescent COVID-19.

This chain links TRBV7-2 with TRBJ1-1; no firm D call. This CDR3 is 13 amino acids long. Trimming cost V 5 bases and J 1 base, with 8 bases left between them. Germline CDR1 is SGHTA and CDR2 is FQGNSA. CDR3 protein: CASSRLSNTEAFF. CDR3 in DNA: TGTGCCAGCAGCCGACTTTCGAACACTGAAGCTTTCTTT.

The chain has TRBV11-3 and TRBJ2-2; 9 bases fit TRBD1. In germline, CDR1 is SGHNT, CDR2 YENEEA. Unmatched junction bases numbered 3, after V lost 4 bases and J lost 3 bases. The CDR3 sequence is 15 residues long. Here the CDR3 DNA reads TGTGCCAGCAGCTGGGGACAGGGATACACCGGGGAGCTGTTTTTT. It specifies CASSWGQGYTGELFF.

The CDR3 loop is CASSLGTGLYNEQFF. In DNA form, the CDR3 reads TGTGCCAGCAGCTTAGGAACTGGACTTTACAATGAGCAGTTCTTC. The V call is TRBV13, the J call TRBJ2-1; possible D gene TRBD2, 5 bases. The germline gives CDR1 PRHDT, CDR2 FYEKMQ (reference sequence). The CDR3 sequence is 15 residues long. The V and J ends lost 0 bases and 4 bases respectively, with 10 bases between them.

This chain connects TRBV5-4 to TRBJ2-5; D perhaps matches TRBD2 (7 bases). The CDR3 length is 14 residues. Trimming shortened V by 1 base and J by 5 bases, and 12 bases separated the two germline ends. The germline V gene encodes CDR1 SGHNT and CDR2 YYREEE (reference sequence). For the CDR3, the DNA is TGTGCCAGCAGCTTGCCTAGGGGGGGGGAGACCCAGTACTTC. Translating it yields CASSLPRGGETQYF. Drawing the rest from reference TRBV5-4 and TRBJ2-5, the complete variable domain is ETGVTQSPTHLIKTRGQQVTLRCSSQSGHNTVSWYQQALGQGPQFIFQYYREEENGRGNFPPRFSGLQFPNYSSELNVNALELDDSALYLCASSLPRGGETQYFGPGTRLLVL.

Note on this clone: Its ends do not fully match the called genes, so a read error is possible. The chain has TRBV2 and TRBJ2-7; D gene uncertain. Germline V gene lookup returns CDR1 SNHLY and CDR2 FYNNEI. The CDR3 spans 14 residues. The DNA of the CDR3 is TGTGCCACCAGTTTCAGCGCACCCTCCTACGAGCAGTACTTC. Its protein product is CATSFSAPSYEQYF. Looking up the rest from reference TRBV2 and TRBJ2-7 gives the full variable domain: EPEVTQTPSHQVTQMGQEVILRCVPISNHLYFYWYRQILGQKVEFLVSFYNNEISEKSEIFDDQFSVERPDGSNFTLKIRSTKLEDSAMYFCATSFSAPSYEQYFGPGTRLTVT.

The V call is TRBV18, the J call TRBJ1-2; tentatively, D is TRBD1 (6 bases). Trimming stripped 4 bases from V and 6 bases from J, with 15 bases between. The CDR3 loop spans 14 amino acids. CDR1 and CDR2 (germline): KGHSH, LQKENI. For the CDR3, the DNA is TGTGCCAGCTCACAGGTGGGCAGGGGTGATGGCTACACCTTC. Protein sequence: CASSQVGRGDGYTF.